The 9 T cell receptor beta chains in this list originate from one sample, sequenced in a study of cytomegalovirus exposure and HLA in healthy donors. Vbeta (60) and Jbeta (13) primers were used in the PCR. Only in-frame clones appear in the TCRdb table, and some are missing; sequencing was by immunoSEQ multiplex PCR. This table has 200,000 to 250,000 clones, 70% to 80% appearing once. Sequenced material: PBMCs. Every receptor here comes from a woman aged 60-75 years in good health and CMV-seropositive.

The V gene is TRBV6-1, the J gene TRBJ1-5; 9 nucleotides align to TRBD1. Germline V lookup: CDR1 MNHNS, CDR2 SASEGT. The CDR3 extends over 13 amino acids. J was trimmed by 6 bases and V by 10 bases; bases with no gene match: 7. The CDR3 spells CATRDRESQPQHF. Written as DNA, the CDR3 is TGTGCCACCCGGGACAGGGAAAGTCAGCCCCAGCATTTT.

The CDR3 bases are TGTGCCAGCTCACCACGACAGGGCTCGAACACCGGGGAGCTGTTTTTT. The encoded protein is CASSPRQGSNTGELFF. This chain links TRBV18 with TRBJ2-2; TRBD1 aligns across 7 bases. The CDR3 consists of 16 residues. Germline assignment: CDR1 KGHSH and CDR2 LQKENI. V shed 1 base and J 0 bases; nucleotides not matched to a gene: 2.

The V gene is TRBV15, the J gene TRBJ2-7, with TRBD2 matching 7 bases. V was clipped by 0 bases and J by 2 bases; unmatched bases: 16. The CDR3 runs 19 residues. Germline loops: CDR1 LNHNV, CDR2 YYDKDF (reference sequence). The CDR3, as DNA: TGTGCCACCAGCAGAGAGATTGGGGGGTCGCGGGAGTCCCCCTACGAGCAGTACTTC. As protein: CATSREIGGSRESPYEQYF.

The chain joins TRBV2 to TRBJ1-5; 7 nucleotides match TRBD1. In germline, CDR1 is SNHLY, CDR2 FYNNEI. With V trimmed by 3 bases and J by 3 bases, 8 bases remained unmatched. The CDR3 is 16 amino acids. The CDR3 region has the DNA TGTGCCAGCAGTGAGTATCTGGGACAGTCCAATCAGCCCCAGCATTTT. Translating gives CASSEYLGQSNQPQHF.

The rearrangement uses TRBV5-1 and TRBJ2-7; 8 positions match TRBD2. V lost 3 bases and J lost 4; bases outside the gene matches: 12. Germline V gene sequence: CDR1 SGHRS, CDR2 YFSETQ. The CDR3 is 16 residues long. For the CDR3, the DNA is TGCGCCAGCAGCTCCATATCGGGGGGGGCCGGGTACGAGCAGTACTTC. As protein: CASSSISGGAGYEQYF.

This chain joins TRBV28 and TRBJ1-4; a possible D gene is TRBD1 (5 bases). This CDR3 has 13 amino acids. Trimming left V 1 base short and J 9 bases short, with 9 bases between. CDR1 MDHEN and CDR2 SYDVKM come from the germline V gene. This CDR3 is CASSLSGFKKLFF. The CDR3 nucleotides read TGTGCCAGCAGTTTATCAGGGTTTAAAAAACTGTTTTTT.

This clone turned up a few times. V usage is TRBV29-1 and J usage is TRBJ1-1, with D maybe TRBD1 (6 bases). The length of the CDR3 is 14 residues. Trimming took off 6 bases at V and 2 bases at J, with 16 bases between the two ends. Germline V gene lookup returns CDR1 SQVTM and CDR2 ANQGSEA. CDR3 loop: CSVPNQGRNTEAFF. The CDR3 DNA reads as TGCAGCGTCCCGAACCAGGGGCGAAACACTGAAGCTTTCTTT.

The gene calls are TRBV6-5 and TRBJ2-2; 9 bases map to TRBD1. The CDR3 has 16 residues. Germline V CDR1 and CDR2: MNHEY, SVGAGI. Trimming removed 4 bases from V and 2 bases from J; junction bases left unmatched: 5. Here the CDR3 DNA reads TGTGCCAGCAGTTCACCGGGACAGGGAAACACCGGGGAGCTGTTTTTT. It translates to CASSSPGQGNTGELFF.

The chain couples TRBV7-2 to TRBJ1-5; D is ambiguous. CDR1 is SGHTA, CDR2 FQGNSA, per germline. CDR3 length: 15 residues. V was clipped by 3 bases and J by 3 bases, with 12 bases between them. As DNA, the CDR3 is TGTGCCAGCAGCTTTACGCCGGGAAACAATCAGCCCCAGCATTTT. The encoded protein is CASSFTPGNNQPQHF.